The T cell receptor beta chain described here comes from a study of cytomegalovirus exposure and HLA in healthy donors. Study context: Genotyping of 400 or so donors showed that over 80% belonged to the Caucasian-associated ancestry cluster.

Both 60 Vbeta primers and 13 Jbeta primers went into the PCR. Using immunoSEQ multiplex PCR, the repertoire was profiled, and TCRdb retains in-frame clones only, with some absent. This table holds 90,000 to 120,000 clones, 77% found once. The origin of this receptor is a male donor in good health and CMV-seronegative. The sample consisted of PBMCs.

This CDR3 reads CATSSPSGGDTEAFF. The CDR3 coding sequence is TGTGCCACCAGCAGCCCTTCAGGGGGAGACACTGAAGCTTTCTTT. The V and J genes are TRBV15 and TRBJ1-1, with 7 nucleotides matching TRBD1. Trimming took 3 bases from V and 3 from J; bases not matched to a gene: 7. CDR1 and CDR2 from the germline V gene are LNHNV and YYDKDF (reference sequence). This CDR3 spans 15 amino acids.